A single sample is the source of the 8 T cell receptor beta chains below, sequenced in a study of cytomegalovirus exposure and HLA in healthy donors. With 60 Vbeta and 13 Jbeta primers, the PCR was carried out. Sequenced by immunoSEQ multiplex PCR; TCRdb stores in-frame clones only, minus some. Of around 170,000 clones listed, over 60% are singletons. The sequenced sample consisted of PBMCs. All receptors come from a girl between 10 and 17 years old in good health and CMV-seronegative.

The genes are TRBV28 and TRBJ2-5, with TRBD1 matching over 11 bases. The trim removed 6 bases at V and 7 bases at J, leaving 13 bases unmatched. Germline V lookup: CDR1 MDHEN, CDR2 SYDVKM. This CDR3 spans 16 amino acids. The CDR3, as DNA: TGTGCCAGCAGCCTCTCGCCTCCCGGGACAGGGGGGACCCAGTACTTC. Residues: CASSLSPPGTGGTQYF. Using reference TRBV28 and TRBJ2-5 for the parts outside the CDR3, the full variable domain is DVKVTQSSRYLVKRTGEKVFLECVQDMDHENMFWYRQDPGLGLRLIYFSYDVKMKEKGDIPEGYSVSREKKERFSLILESASTNQTSMYLCASSLSPPGTGGTQYFGPGTRLLVL.

The genes are TRBV15 and TRBJ1-5; possibly TRBD1 for D (5 bases). The germline V gene encodes CDR1 LNHNV and CDR2 YYDKDF (reference sequence). There are 16 residues in the CDR3. V lost 5 bases and J 4 bases, leaving 18 bases between the germline ends. CDR3 protein: CATSGTTGGRNQPQHF. CDR3 DNA sequence: TGTGCCACCAGCGGGACCACGGGGGGTAGAAATCAGCCCCAGCATTTT.

Only a few counts were recorded for this clone. The rearrangement uses TRBV6-5 and TRBJ1-2; weak D call: TRBD1 (5 bases). Deletions cut 6 bases from V and 1 base from J, with 9 bases between. Germline CDR1 is MNHEY and CDR2 is SVGAGI. The CDR3 is made up of 13 amino acids. The CDR3 reads CASSPDSNYGYTF. The DNA for the CDR3 is TGTGCCAGCAGCCCCGACAGTAACTATGGCTACACCTTC.

The rearrangement joins TRBV13 to TRBJ1-3, with TRBD1 identical over 10 bases. The germline CDR1 and CDR2 sequences are PRHDT and FYEKMQ (reference sequence). The trim removed 5 bases at V and 1 base at J, leaving 2 bases unmatched. The CDR3 contains 15 residues. CDR3 sequence: CASSLDRGSGNTIYF. The CDR3 DNA reads TGTGCCAGCAGCCTGGACAGGGGGTCTGGAAACACCATATATTTT.

For the CDR3, the DNA is TGTGCCAGCAGCTCAGGGGGCTTTGGCGGGGAGCTGTTTTTT. The encoded protein is CASSSGGFGGELFF. The chain has TRBV27 and TRBJ2-2; 8 bases are a match to TRBD1. Trimming removed 6 bases from V and 7 bases from J; junction bases left unmatched: 7. CDR3 size: 14 residues. Germline V lookup: CDR1 MNHEY, CDR2 SMNVEV (reference sequence).

This clone was detected once. The V gene is TRBV5-1, the J gene TRBJ2-5; TRBD1 matches 8 bases. Germline CDR1 is SGHRS and CDR2 is YFSETQ. The CDR3 is made up of 15 amino acids. V shed 2 bases and J 2 bases; nucleotides not matched to a gene: 5. The chain's CDR3 is CASSFTDRAQETQYF. The CDR3, as DNA: TGCGCCAGCAGCTTTACGGACAGGGCGCAAGAGACCCAGTACTTC.

This clone was seen just once. This chain joins TRBV7-9 and TRBJ2-7; D unclear. The CDR3 is made up of 13 amino acids. Looked up from germline, CDR1 is SEHNR and CDR2 is FQNEAQ (reference sequence). Trimming pared 2 bases from V and 4 bases from J, leaving 9 bases between. The CDR3 loop reads CASSLKNSYEQYF. CDR3 sequence (DNA): TGTGCCAGCAGCTTAAAGAACAGTTACGAGCAGTACTTC.

This clone was detected only a few times. The rearrangement uses TRBV5-4 and TRBJ1-1; possible D gene TRBD1, 6 bases. V was clipped by 0 bases and J by 5 bases, with 11 bases between them. The CDR3 has 14 amino acids. Germline V gives CDR1 SGHNT, CDR2 YYREEE (reference sequence). CDR3 sequence: CASSLEGGWTEAFF. The CDR3 coding sequence is TGTGCCAGCAGCTTGGAAGGGGGATGGACTGAAGCTTTCTTT.